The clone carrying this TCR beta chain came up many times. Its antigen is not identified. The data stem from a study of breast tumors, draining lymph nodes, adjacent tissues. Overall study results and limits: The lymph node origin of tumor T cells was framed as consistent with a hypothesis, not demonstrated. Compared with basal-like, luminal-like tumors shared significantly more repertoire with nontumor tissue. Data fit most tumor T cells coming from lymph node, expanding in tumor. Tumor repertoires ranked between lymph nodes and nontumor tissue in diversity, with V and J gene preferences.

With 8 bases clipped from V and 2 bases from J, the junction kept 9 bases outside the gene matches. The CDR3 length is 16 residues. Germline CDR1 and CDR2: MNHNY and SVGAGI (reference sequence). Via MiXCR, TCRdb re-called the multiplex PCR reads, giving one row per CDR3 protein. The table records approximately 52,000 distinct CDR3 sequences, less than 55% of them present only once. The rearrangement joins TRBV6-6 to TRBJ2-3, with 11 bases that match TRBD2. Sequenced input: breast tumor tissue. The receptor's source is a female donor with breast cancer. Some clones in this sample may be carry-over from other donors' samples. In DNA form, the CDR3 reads TGTGCCAGCCAACCCCGTAGCGGGAGGGCCACAGATACGCAGTATTTT. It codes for CASQPRSGRATDTQYF.